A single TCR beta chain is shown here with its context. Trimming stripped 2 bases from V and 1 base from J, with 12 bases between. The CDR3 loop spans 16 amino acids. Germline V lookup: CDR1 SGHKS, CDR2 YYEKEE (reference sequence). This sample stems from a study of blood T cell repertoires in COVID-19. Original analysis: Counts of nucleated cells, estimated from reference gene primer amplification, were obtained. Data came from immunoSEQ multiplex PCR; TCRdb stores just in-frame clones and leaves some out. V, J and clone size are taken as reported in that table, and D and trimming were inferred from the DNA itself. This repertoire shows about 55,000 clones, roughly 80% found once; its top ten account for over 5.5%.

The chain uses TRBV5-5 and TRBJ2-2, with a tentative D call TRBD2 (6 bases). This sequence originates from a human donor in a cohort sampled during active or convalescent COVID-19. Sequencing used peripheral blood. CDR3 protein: CASSFGGNVNTGELFF. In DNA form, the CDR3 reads TGTGCCAGCAGCTTCGGGGGTAACGTGAACACCGGGGAGCTGTTTTTT.